Listed here are 10 T cell receptor beta chains from one sample, sequenced in a study of CXCR3-negative and CXCR3-positive naive CD8 T cells. Carrying UMI labels, the TRB cDNA libraries were prepared through 5' RACE. TCRdb reprocessed the 5' RACE reads, keeping one entry per CDR3 protein, no DNA. The sample data list more than 50,000 distinct CDR3 sequences. Sequencing used naive CXCR3- CD8+ T cells from blood. Specified subset: CD45RO-CCR7+CD27+CD95- naive CD8+ T cells lacking CXCR3 (TNR3-). The receptors stem from a human donor in good health. Some clones in this sample may be carry-over from other donors' samples.

The gene calls are TRBV5-1 and TRBJ2-5; lacking DNA, the TRBD2 call made by TCRdb goes unchecked. This CDR3 has 16 residues. Germline V CDR1 and CDR2: SGHRS, YFSETQ. The chain's CDR3 is CASSPWAGSAQETQYF.

The rearrangement joins TRBV28 to TRBJ1-1. Germline lookup yields CDR1 MDHEN and CDR2 SYDVKM. This CDR3 spans 13 amino acids. The CDR3 is CASSLRGYTEAFF.

The chain employs TRBV6-2 or TRBV6-3 and TRBJ2-1; TCRdb's D gene call, TRBD2, goes unchecked for lack of DNA. In germline, CDR1 is MNHEY, CDR2 SVGEGT. CDR3 length equals 16 residues. Here the CDR3 reads CASSLLAEGSHNEQFF.

This chain joins TRBV7-2 and TRBJ2-7. From germline, CDR1 is SGHTA and CDR2 FQGNSA. This CDR3 has 12 residues. CDR3 sequence reads: CASSPAGMEQYF.

The gene calls are TRBV7-3 and TRBJ2-3; TCRdb's D call of TRBD1 is untestable without DNA. Germline CDR1 is SGHTA and CDR2 is FQGTGA. The CDR3 totals 14 residues. The CDR3 is CASSFGTGTDTQYF.

This chain joins TRBV10-1 and TRBJ2-2. The germline V gene encodes CDR1 WNHNN and CDR2 SYGVQD (reference sequence). The CDR3 loop spans 13 amino acids. CDR3 in amino acids: CASSDGDAGELFF.

CDR3 protein: CASSSTQQGAWNSPLHF. The chain joins TRBV7-9 to TRBJ1-6; TCRdb reports TRBD1, a call that lacks DNA to check it against. The CDR3 totals 17 residues. Germline CDR1 SEHNR, CDR2 FQNEAQ (reference sequence).

This chain uses TRBV6-5 with TRBJ2-3. This CDR3 spans 13 amino acids. Germline assignment: CDR1 MNHEY and CDR2 SVGAGI. This CDR3 reads CASSSFSRDTQYF.

The chain has TRBV7-2 and TRBJ2-2. This CDR3 contains 13 residues. Germline V lookup: CDR1 SGHTA, CDR2 FQGNSA. The CDR3 loop reads CASGPNKSGELFF.

The chain couples TRBV15 to TRBJ2-5; TCRdb's D call, TRBD2, is unchecked because there is no DNA. This CDR3 spans 15 amino acids. The germline gives CDR1 LNHNV, CDR2 YYDKDF (reference sequence). CDR3 in amino acids: CATSRDRTSGETQYF.